The present T cell receptor beta chain was sequenced within a study of T-cell memory formation after mild COVID-19. This CDR3 has 15 residues. The V gene end was trimmed by 0 bases and the J gene end by 5 bases; junction bases not matched to a gene: 5. Germline V gene lookup returns CDR1 SGDLS and CDR2 YYNGEE. TCRdb itself ran the 5' RACE reads through MiXCR, one entry per CDR3 protein. Here the sample spans under 650,000 distinct CDR3 sequences, roughly 18% being singletons. This clonotype was seen a few times. The rearrangement uses TRBV9 and TRBJ2-3; 8 positions match TRBD2. This TCR derives from an adult woman who had mild COVID-19 (a few samples of this study predate the infection). Cell type and time point are not known. Sequences were obtained from PBMCs or a T cell subset sorted from them (not recorded which). Here the CDR3 reads CASSVAGLVLDTQYF. The CDR3 DNA reads as TGTGCCAGCAGCGTAGCGGGACTAGTTTTAGATACGCAGTATTTT.